These 29 T cell receptor beta chains originate from one sample sequenced in a study of T cell repertoires in cytomegalovirus infection. Their target antigens are unknown. TCRdb independently ran MiXCR on the reads; one entry per CDR3 protein. The table includes about 270,000 distinct CDR3 sequences, 20% to 25% detected once. Sequences were derived from cultured PBMCs, sampled from culture after CMV antigen stimulation. The receptor source for this set is a human donor in good health (CMV status not recorded). Some clones in this sample may be carry-over from other donors' samples.

Ten or more counts support this clonotype. This sequence joins TRBV12-3 or TRBV12-4 and TRBJ2-1; perhaps TRBD1 as D (6 bases). The length of the CDR3 is 13 residues. V gave up 7 bases and J gave up 8 bases, with 15 bases separating them. CDR3 DNA: TGTGCCAGCACCCGAGGGGGAGTCGATGAGCAGTTCTTC. As protein: CASTRGGVDEQFF.

This clonotype was counted many times. This chain connects TRBV5-1 to TRBJ2-5, with 7 bases that match TRBD1. J was trimmed by 4 bases and V by 2 bases; bases with no gene match: 8. This CDR3 contains 15 residues. Germline V CDR1 and CDR2: SGHRS, YFSETQ. In nucleotides, the CDR3 is TGCGCCAGCAGCTTCGGACAGGCGAAGGTAGAGACCCAGTACTTC. The encoded protein is CASSFGQAKVETQYF.

The chain links TRBV7-9 to TRBJ2-3; D is ambiguous. The CDR3 loop spans 12 amino acids. Trimming took off 5 bases at V and 2 bases at J, with 5 bases between the two ends. Germline V gives CDR1 SEHNR, CDR2 FQNEAQ (reference sequence). Here the CDR3 DNA reads TGTGCCAGCAGCGTACTCACAGATACGCAGTATTTT. Protein product: CASSVLTDTQYF.

This clonotype has just a few counts. J is TRBJ2-3 and V is TRBV7-9, with TRBD2 as a possible D gene (5 bases). V lost 5 bases and J lost 0, with 12 bases in between. Germline CDR1 SEHNR, CDR2 FQNEAQ (reference sequence). The CDR3 consists of 15 residues. DNA of the CDR3: TGTGCCAGCAGCAGAAGCGGCCAAAGCACAGATACGCAGTATTTT. Amino acid sequence: CASSRSGQSTDTQYF.

This clonotype was counted ten times or more. The gene calls are TRBV7-2 and TRBJ1-4; 9 positions match TRBD1. The CDR3 extends over 16 amino acids. V shed 5 bases and J 2 bases; nucleotides not matched to a gene: 6. Germline V gene sequence: CDR1 SGHTA, CDR2 FQGNSA. The CDR3 is CASSITGGSTNEKLFF. The CDR3 DNA sequence: TGTGCCAGCAGCATTACAGGGGGCTCGACTAATGAAAAACTGTTTTTT.

The chain carries TRBV18 and TRBJ1-1, with a weak D call TRBD1 (5 bases). This CDR3 has 13 residues. CDR1 and CDR2 from the germline V gene are KGHSH and LQKENI. The V gene lost 6 bases and the J gene lost 1 base, with 9 bases spanning the gap. The CDR3 sequence is CASSGTQNTEAFF. The CDR3 DNA reads as TGTGCCAGCTCGGGGACTCAGAACACTGAAGCTTTCTTT.

The genes are TRBV5-6 and TRBJ1-1; possibly TRBD1 for D (6 bases). V dropped 0 bases and J dropped 2 bases, with 14 bases sitting between them. This CDR3 contains 16 residues. Germline V gene data show CDR1 as SGHDT and CDR2 as YYEEEE. CDR3 nucleotide sequence: TGTGCCAGCAGCTTGGTGGGGTGGGGGCGTAACACTGAAGCTTTCTTT. It encodes CASSLVGWGRNTEAFF.

V gene TRBV7-6 combines with J gene TRBJ2-1; 10 bases are shared with TRBD2. J was trimmed by 10 bases and V by 2 bases; bases with no gene match: 8. The CDR3 is 15 residues long. Germline V CDR1 and CDR2: SGHVS, FNYEAQ. Written as DNA, the CDR3 is TGTGCCAGCAGCTTAACCTCCGGACTAGCGGACGAGCAGTTCTTC. Residues: CASSLTSGLADEQFF.

This clonotype appeared a few times. The chain links TRBV10-3 to TRBJ1-4; D possibly corresponds to TRBD1 (6 bases). The CDR3 is 13 amino acids. Per germline, CDR1 ENHRY and CDR2 SYGVKD. V was pared by 10 bases and J by 8 bases, with 17 bases between. The chain's CDR3 is CATRFRGGEKLFF. The CDR3 region has the DNA TGTGCCACCCGATTCCGGGGGGGCGAAAAACTGTTTTTT.

This clonotype was counted a few times. This chain links TRBV4-3 with TRBJ2-2; 8 nucleotides align to TRBD2. CDR3 length: 18 residues. Trimming took 0 bases from V and 0 from J; bases not matched to a gene: 6. Germline CDR1 LGHNA, CDR2 YSLEER. CDR3 sequence (DNA): TGCGCCAGCAGCCAAGATTCGGCGGGAGGCCCGAACACCGGGGAGCTGTTTTTT. Its translation is CASSQDSAGGPNTGELFF.

In this sample, this clonotype turned up a few times. The chain combines TRBV5-4 with TRBJ2-4; 12 bases map to TRBD2. The germline V gene has CDR1 SGHNT and CDR2 YYREEE (reference sequence). The CDR3 contains 14 residues. J gave up 12 bases and V 4 bases, and 8 bases lay outside the gene matches. DNA for the CDR3: TGTGCCAGCAGCCCACGACTAGCGGGAGAGGGTCAGTACTTC. Encoded protein: CASSPRLAGEGQYF.

This clonotype has a handful of counts. The chain recombines TRBV27 with TRBJ1-2, with a tentative D call TRBD1 (5 bases). Between the trimmed V and J ends, which lost 5 bases and 7 bases, there was a span of 17 bases. The CDR3 has 14 amino acids. Germline V gene lookup returns CDR1 MNHEY and CDR2 SMNVEV (reference sequence). This CDR3 reads CASSPGQGGSGYTF. The CDR3 DNA follows: TGTGCCAGCAGTCCGGGTCAGGGAGGTTCTGGCTACACCTTC.

V is TRBV9 and J is TRBJ2-7; the match to TRBD2 covers 7 bases. This CDR3 contains 14 residues. Germline loops: CDR1 SGDLS, CDR2 YYNGEE. After removal of 0 bases from V and 2 bases from J, the junction contained 2 bases not matched to a gene. CDR3: CASSVAGGPYEQYF. The CDR3 nucleotides read TGTGCCAGCAGCGTAGCGGGAGGACCCTACGAGCAGTACTTC. The full variable domain, rest sourced from reference TRBV9 and TRBJ2-7, is DSGVTQTPKHLITATGQRVTLRCSPRSGDLSVYWYQQSLDQGLQFLIQYYNGEERAKGNILERFSAQQFPDLHSELNLSSLELGDSALYFCASSVAGGPYEQYFGPGTRLTVT.

The J gene is TRBJ2-5, the V gene TRBV12-3 or TRBV12-4; no clear D. This CDR3 comprises 13 residues. Trimming shortened V by 3 bases and J by 1 base, and 6 bases separated the two germline ends. Here the CDR3 reads CASSFYSQETQYF. The CDR3 region has the DNA TGTGCCAGCAGTTTTTACAGCCAAGAGACCCAGTACTTC.

The J gene is TRBJ2-1, the V gene TRBV5-1, with 10 bases aligning to TRBD2. CDR1 SGHRS and CDR2 YFSETQ come from the germline V gene. CDR3 size: 17 residues. V shed 4 bases and J 5 bases; nucleotides not matched to a gene: 12. CDR3 protein: CASSPGVKREGHNEQFF. The CDR3 DNA follows: TGCGCCAGCAGCCCTGGGGTTAAGCGGGAGGGCCACAATGAGCAGTTCTTC. The full variable domain, with the rest looked up from reference TRBV5-1 and TRBJ2-1, is KAGVTQTPRYLIKTRGQQVTLSCSPISGHRSVSWYQQTPGQGLQFLFEYFSETQRNKGNFPGRFSGRQFSNSRSEMNVSTLELGDSALYLCASSPGVKREGHNEQFFGPGTRLTVL.

The chain combines TRBV6-1 with TRBJ2-3; D not certain. The CDR3 is made up of 13 amino acids. Trimming took 6 bases from V and 2 from J, leaving 9 bases between them. Germline V gives CDR1 MNHNS, CDR2 SASEGT. As DNA, the CDR3 is TGTGCCAGCAGGTTCCTTTACACAGATACGCAGTATTTT. It codes for CASRFLYTDTQYF.

This clonotype was counted only a few times. The chain employs TRBV6-5 and TRBJ1-5, with 7 bases fitting TRBD1. Germline CDR1 reads MNHEY; CDR2 reads SVGAGI. Losses at the gene ends were 8 bases for V and 2 bases for J; bases not matched to a gene: 9. The CDR3 is made up of 15 amino acids. This chain's CDR3 is CASGRGQGGNQPQHF. The CDR3 DNA reads TGTGCCAGCGGACGGGGGCAGGGGGGCAATCAGCCCCAGCATTTT.

This clonotype was counted a single time. The CDR3 protein is CASSPPPGATVVGYTF. CDR3 sequence (DNA): TGTGCCAGCTCACCACCGCCGGGGGCGACGGTGGTTGGCTACACCTTC. The J gene is TRBJ1-2, the V gene TRBV18; possible D gene TRBD1, 6 bases. Germline CDR1 KGHSH, CDR2 LQKENI. The CDR3 has 16 amino acids. The V and J ends lost 0 bases and 7 bases respectively, with 18 bases between them.

The table lists this clonotype with a few counts. The chain recombines TRBV5-4 with TRBJ1-2; D is unresolved. Trimming took off 0 bases at V and 0 bases at J, with 18 bases between the two ends. The V gene's germline CDR1 is SGHNT and CDR2 YYREEE (reference sequence). The CDR3 is 18 amino acids. Here the CDR3 reads CASSLGRFGYGSNYGYTF. CDR3 in DNA: TGTGCCAGCAGCTTGGGGCGATTTGGGTACGGATCTAACTATGGCTACACCTTC.

This clonotype was picked up a small number of times. This chain uses TRBV7-2 with TRBJ1-2, with D unclear. With 5 bases removed from V and 4 bases from J, the gap between germline ends came to 11 bases. Germline loops: CDR1 SGHTA, CDR2 FQGNSA. The CDR3 is made up of 13 amino acids. In nucleotides, the CDR3 is TGTGCCAGCAGCCCCAACGGAGTCTATGGCTACACCTTC. Protein product: CASSPNGVYGYTF. The full variable domain, rest sourced from reference TRBV7-2 and TRBJ1-2, is GAGVSQSPSNKVTEKGKDVELRCDPISGHTALYWYRQSLGQGLEFLIYFQGNSAPDKSGLPSDRFSAERTGGSVSTLTIQRTQQEDSAVYLCASSPNGVYGYTFGSGTRLTVV.

This chain uses TRBV20-1 with TRBJ1-5, with 7 positions matching TRBD1. The CDR3 consists of 13 residues. Germline CDR1 is DFQATT and CDR2 is SNEGSKA (reference sequence). V shed 6 bases, J shed 6 bases, and the junction held 8 bases outside the gene matches. The CDR3 here is CSATRSGGQPQHF. The CDR3 nucleotides are TGCAGTGCGACCCGTTCAGGGGGTCAGCCCCAGCATTTT.

This clonotype has just a few counts. The chain employs TRBV7-2 and TRBJ1-2; D remains ambiguous. CDR1 is SGHTA, CDR2 FQGNSA, per germline. CDR3 length: 13 residues. Trimming cost V 5 bases and J 5 bases, with 12 bases left between them. CDR3 bases: TGTGCCAGCAGCAAGGCTGGGTTATATGGCTACACCTTC. As protein: CASSKAGLYGYTF.

This clonotype has only a few counts. The chain has TRBV4-3 and TRBJ1-1, with D tentatively TRBD1 (6 bases). V was clipped by 4 bases and J by 5 bases, with 17 bases between them. CDR1 LGHNA and CDR2 YSLEER come from the germline V gene. This CDR3 has 15 amino acids. Written as DNA, the CDR3 is TGCGCCAGCAGCCCCGGGACAAGTCTTAAGACTGAAGCTTTCTTT. Protein sequence: CASSPGTSLKTEAFF.

For the CDR3, the DNA is TGTGCCAGCAGCTTCGGCGGGACAAGTTCCACAGATACGCAGTATTTT. Amino acids: CASSFGGTSSTDTQYF. The gene calls are TRBV11-2 and TRBJ2-3, with D tentatively TRBD1 or TRBD2 (6 bases each). The CDR3 sequence is 16 residues long. The germline V and J ends were trimmed by 3 bases and 2 bases, with 15 bases remaining between them. Germline V gives CDR1 SGHAT, CDR2 FQNNGV. Using reference TRBV11-2 and TRBJ2-3 for the parts outside the CDR3, the full variable domain is EAGVAQSPRYKIIEKRQSVAFWCNPISGHATLYWYQQILGQGPKLLIQFQNNGVVDDSQLPKDRFSAERLKGVDSTLKIQPAKLEDSAVYLCASSFGGTSSTDTQYFGPGTRLTVL.

V and J are TRBV19 and TRBJ1-1, with a possible D match to TRBD1 (6 bases). The CDR3 length is 15 residues. Germline V gene lookup returns CDR1 LNHDA and CDR2 SQIVND (reference sequence). Trimming left V 7 bases short and J 4 bases short, with 19 bases between. CDR3: CASTSTGGASTEAFF. In nucleotides, the CDR3 is TGTGCCAGTACCTCCACGGGGGGGGCCAGCACTGAAGCTTTCTTT.

To note about this clonotype: A much larger clone lies a single base off, so this may be a read error. V and J are TRBV7-8 and TRBJ2-4; 7 bases agree with TRBD2. The germline V gene encodes CDR1 SGHVS and CDR2 FQNEAQ. The CDR3 is made up of 14 amino acids. CDR3 in amino acids: CASSFGRGSNSQYF. CDR3 in DNA: TGTGCCAGCAGCTTTGGACGCGGGAGTAACAGTCAGTACTTC.

This clonotype was seen more than once but under ten times. V and J are TRBV18 and TRBJ2-3, with D tentatively TRBD2 (5 bases). V was pared by 5 bases and J by 3 bases, with 12 bases between. The germline CDR1 and CDR2 sequences are KGHSH and LQKENI. CDR3 length: 14 amino acids. CDR3 bases: TGTGCCAGCTCAGGGATGAGCGGAACAGATACGCAGTATTTT. Residues: CASSGMSGTDTQYF.

This clonotype was counted only a few times. The V and J genes are TRBV6-5 and TRBJ2-1; D perhaps matches TRBD2 (5 bases). CDR1 is MNHEY and CDR2 is SVGAGI in the germline V gene. The V end was cut by 1 base, the J end by 6 bases, with 13 bases between. This CDR3 spans 15 amino acids. The CDR3 DNA sequence: TGTGCCAGCAGTTACTGGGCAAGTGGGAGCAATGAGCAGTTCTTC. This codes for CASSYWASGSNEQFF.

This chain links TRBV7-6 with TRBJ2-2; the match to TRBD1 covers 10 bases. The germline V gene encodes CDR1 SGHVS and CDR2 FNYEAQ. The V segment lost 4 bases and the J segment 2 bases; nucleotides outside the gene matches: 1. This CDR3 is built from 15 residues. CDR3 protein: CASSSTGGNTGELFF. CDR3 nucleotide sequence: TGTGCCAGCAGCTCGACAGGGGGCAACACCGGGGAGCTGTTTTTT.